The present T cell receptor (beta chain) was sequenced within a study of cytomegalovirus exposure and HLA in healthy donors. Study-level results: The study assumed roughly uniform donor sequencing depth for presence/absence analyses.

Turning to this clone: What it recognizes is unknown.

The length of the CDR3 is 15 residues. V was shortened by 3 bases and J by 10 bases, with 20 bases between the two germline ends. Germline values: CDR1 SGDLS, CDR2 YYNGEE. Researchers ran the PCR with 60 Vbeta and 13 Jbeta primers. Produced via immunoSEQ multiplex PCR; TCRdb's table is partial and in-frame only. The data contain 150,000 to 200,000 clones, approximately 84% of them singletons. The sequence came from a man aged 45 to 65 in good health and CMV-seropositive. The specimen sequenced was PBMCs. V usage is TRBV9 and J usage is TRBJ2-1, with D maybe TRBD1 (6 bases). CDR3 coding DNA: TGTGCCAGCAGCGCCCGGGACCCCACAAGGGGGGAGCAGTTCTTC. Translated: CASSARDPTRGEQFF.